This T cell receptor beta chain appears in the sequencing data of a study of identical twins. Study-wide findings and caveats: Monozygotic twin pairs showed more out-of-frame TCR alpha sharing than models estimated.

Trimming took 4 bases from V and 2 from J, leaving 11 bases between them. The CDR3 totals 14 residues. The germline V gene encodes CDR1 LNHNV and CDR2 YYDKDF (reference sequence). Among all donors, each was a healthy Caucasian. This clonotype has just a few counts. Its antigen is still unknown. Template switching introduced a universal primer site, and the cDNA bore unique molecular identifiers. TCRdb re-analysed the 5' RACE reads in MiXCR, keeping a single row per CDR3 protein. The sample yields about 530,000 distinct CDR3 sequences, roughly 15% seen once. These data also featured in a second study, about yellow fever vaccine responses in identical twins.

The sequenced sample was CD4+ T cells sorted from blood. The TCR sequence derives from a woman aged 18-29 years in good health. The chain uses TRBV15 and TRBJ1-1; D remains ambiguous. The CDR3 DNA reads TGTGCCACCAGCAACGGCGGGCCCAACACTGAAGCTTTCTTT. Its translation is CATSNGGPNTEAFF.